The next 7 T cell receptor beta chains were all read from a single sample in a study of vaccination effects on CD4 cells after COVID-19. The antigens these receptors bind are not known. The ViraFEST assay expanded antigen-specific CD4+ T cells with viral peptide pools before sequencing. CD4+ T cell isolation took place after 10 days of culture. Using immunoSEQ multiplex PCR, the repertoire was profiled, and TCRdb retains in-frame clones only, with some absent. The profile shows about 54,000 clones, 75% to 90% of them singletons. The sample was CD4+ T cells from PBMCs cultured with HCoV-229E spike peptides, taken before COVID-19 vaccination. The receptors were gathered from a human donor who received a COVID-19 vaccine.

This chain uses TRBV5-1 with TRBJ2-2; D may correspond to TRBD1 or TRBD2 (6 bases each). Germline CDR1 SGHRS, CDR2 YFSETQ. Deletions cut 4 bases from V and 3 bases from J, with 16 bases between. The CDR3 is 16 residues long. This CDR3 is CASSRGTPSYTGELFF. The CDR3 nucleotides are TGCGCCAGCAGCCGCGGGACACCATCCTACACCGGGGAGCTGTTTTTT.

The CDR3 sequence: CASSEWSSYEQYV. CDR3 DNA: TGTGCCAGCAGTGAATGGAGCTCCTACGAGCAGTACGTC. The V gene is TRBV2, the J gene TRBJ2-7, with D unresolved. V lost 2 bases and J lost 0, with 5 bases in between. The CDR3 extends over 13 amino acids. Germline loops: CDR1 SNHLY, CDR2 FYNNEI.

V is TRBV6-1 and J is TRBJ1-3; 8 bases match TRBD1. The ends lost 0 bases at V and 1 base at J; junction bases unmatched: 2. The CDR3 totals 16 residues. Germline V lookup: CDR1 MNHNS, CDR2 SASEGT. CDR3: CASSEAWTGSGNTIYF. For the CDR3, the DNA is TGTGCCAGCAGTGAAGCCTGGACAGGGTCTGGAAACACCATATATTTT.

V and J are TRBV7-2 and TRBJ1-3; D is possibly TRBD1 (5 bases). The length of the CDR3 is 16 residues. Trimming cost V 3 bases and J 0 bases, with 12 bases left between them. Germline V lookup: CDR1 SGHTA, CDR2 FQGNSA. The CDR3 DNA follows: TGTGCCAGCAGCTTCGACAGTGATTTCTCTGGAAACACCATATATTTT. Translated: CASSFDSDFSGNTIYF. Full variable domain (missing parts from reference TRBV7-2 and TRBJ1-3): GAGVSQSPSNKVTEKGKDVELRCDPISGHTALYWYRQSLGQGLEFLIYFQGNSAPDKSGLPSDRFSAERTGGSVSTLTIQRTQQEDSAVYLCASSFDSDFSGNTIYFGEGSWLTVV.

Written as DNA, the CDR3 is TGTGCCAGCAGTAGACAGGGGTCGAATTATGGCTACACCTTC. Protein: CASSRQGSNYGYTF. The rearrangement uses TRBV6-5 and TRBJ1-2; 8 positions match TRBD1. Trimming at V came to 5 bases and at J to 5 bases, leaving 7 bases not matched to a gene. The CDR3 spans 14 residues. The germline V gene encodes CDR1 MNHEY and CDR2 SVGAGI.

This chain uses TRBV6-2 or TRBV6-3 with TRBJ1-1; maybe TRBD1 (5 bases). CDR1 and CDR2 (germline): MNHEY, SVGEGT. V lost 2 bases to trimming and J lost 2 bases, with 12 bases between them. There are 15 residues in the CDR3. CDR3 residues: CASSYVVRANTEAFF. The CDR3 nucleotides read TGTGCCAGCAGTTACGTCGTCAGGGCCAACACTGAAGCTTTCTTT.

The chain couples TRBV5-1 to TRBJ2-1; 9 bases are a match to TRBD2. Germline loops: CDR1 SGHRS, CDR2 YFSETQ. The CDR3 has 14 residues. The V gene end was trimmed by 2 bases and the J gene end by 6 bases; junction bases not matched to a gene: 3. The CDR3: CASSLAGGRNEQFF. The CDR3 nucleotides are TGCGCCAGCAGCTTAGCGGGGGGACGCAATGAGCAGTTCTTC.